These T cell receptor beta chains were read from a single sample in a study of CD8+ T cells in alopecia areata. Profiling relied on immunoSEQ multiplex PCR, and the TCRdb table lists in-frame clones only, not all of them. The sample comprises about 200,000 clones, 60% of which are singletons, and approximately 3.3% rests with the top ten. The source material was CD4+ T cells sorted from blood, sampled at week 4, from a patient treated with tofacitinib. These receptors were collected from a human donor with alopecia areata. Both conserved end residues are part of each CDR3. The D gene is left open where the match is weak. Clone sizes are given selectively: once, few, many, or a class where the clone is expanded.

d_call | j_call | v_call | clone_size | cdr3_aa | cdr3_nt
. | TRBJ1-2 | TRBV7-9 | . | CASSLRGGNGYTF | TGTGCCAGCAGCTTAAGAGGGGGAAATGGCTACACCTTC
. | TRBJ2-5 | TRBV4-1 | . | CASSQEGPSETQYF | TGCGCCAGCAGCCAAGAGGGGCCGTCAGAGACCCAGTACTTC
. | TRBJ1-6 | TRBV4-1 | . | CASSMDGRYNSPLHF | TGCGCCAGCTCGATGGACGGACGGTATAATTCACCCCTCCACTTT
. | TRBJ2-3 | TRBV15 | . | CATSRGISTDTQYF | TGTGCCACCAGCAGAGGCATCAGCACAGATACGCAGTATTTT
TRBD1 | TRBJ1-2 | TRBV27 | . | CASSLLRTGLGGYTF | TGTGCCAGCAGTTTACTCCGGACAGGCCTGGGGGGCTACACCTTC
. | TRBJ1-6 | TRBV25-1 | . | CASSDPGVVSPLHF | TGTGCCAGCAGTGACCCAGGTGTGGTTTCACCCCTCCACTTT
. | TRBJ1-3 | TRBV19 | . | CASQENSGNTIYF | TGTGCCAGTCAAGAAAACTCTGGAAACACCATATATTTT
. | TRBJ2-7 | TRBV25-1 | . | CASSPHSLEQYF | TGTGCCAGCAGTCCGCACAGTCTCGAGCAGTACTTC
. | TRBJ2-3 | TRBV4-2 | . | CASSQEKLTDTQYF | TGTGCCAGCAGCCAAGAAAAGCTCACAGATACGCAGTATTTT
. | TRBJ2-1 | TRBV29-1 | . | CSVVTSGWDEQFF | TGCAGCGTTGTTACCAGCGGGTGGGATGAGCAGTTCTTC
. | TRBJ1-5 | TRBV7-9 | . | CASSLDGQSQHF | TGTGCCAGCAGCTTAGACGGACAGAGCCAGCATTTT
. | TRBJ1-1 | TRBV7-2 | . | CASSLGVSEAFF | TGTGCCAGCAGCTTAGGGGTAAGCGAAGCTTTCTTT
. | TRBJ1-3 | TRBV30 | . | CAWTAGISGNTIYF | TGTGCCTGGACCGCGGGGATCTCTGGAAACACCATATATTTT
TRBD1 | TRBJ2-5 | TRBV7-2 | . | CASSIVPGGWTGTQETQYF | TGTGCCAGCAGCATCGTCCCCGGGGGTTGGACAGGGACACAAGAGACCCAGTACTTC
. | TRBJ1-5 | TRBV30 | . | CAWSVDSDQPQHF | TGTGCCTGGAGTGTCGACAGCGATCAGCCCCAGCATTTT
TRBD1 | TRBJ2-7 | TRBV7-9 | . | CASSARDSFTLEQYF | TGTGCCAGCAGCGCAAGGGACAGTTTCACACTCGAGCAGTACTTC
. | TRBJ1-5 | TRBV28 | few | CASFAVGQPQHF | TGTGCCAGTTTCGCGGTAGGGCAGCCCCAGCATTTT
. | TRBJ1-2 | TRBV29-1 | . | CSVEFGPDIWNYGYTF | TGCAGCGTTGAATTTGGTCCGGACATCTGGAACTATGGCTACACCTTC
TRBD1 | TRBJ1-1 | TRBV29-1 | . | CSVEGQGGRGGEAFF | TGCAGCGTTGAGGGACAGGGTGGTCGTGGCGGTGAAGCTTTCTTT
. | TRBJ2-7 | TRBV7-8 | . | CASSLIGSYEQYF | TGTGCCAGCAGCTTGATAGGCTCCTACGAGCAGTACTTC
TRBD2 | TRBJ2-2 | TRBV7-9 | . | CASSPRTSGGSNTGELFF | TGTGCCAGCAGCCCTCGTACTAGCGGGGGATCAAACACCGGGGAGCTGTTTTTT
TRBD1 | TRBJ1-4 | TRBV29-1 | . | CSTFGTDNEKLFF | TGCAGTACCTTCGGGACAGATAATGAAAAACTGTTTTTT
. | TRBJ2-7 | TRBV4-1 | . | CASSQPNPGLSHYEQYF | TGCGCCAGCAGCCAACCCAATCCGGGACTCTCACACTACGAGCAGTACTTC
. | TRBJ2-5 | TRBV7-9 | . | CASSPSGKVWRTNETQYF | TGTGCCAGCAGCCCTTCAGGGAAGGTCTGGCGGACTAATGAGACCCAGTACTTC
. | TRBJ1-1 | TRBV7-9 | . | CASSSSGHLNTEAFF | TGTGCCAGCAGTTCCTCGGGCCACCTGAACACTGAAGCTTTCTTT
. | TRBJ2-5 | TRBV7-8 | few | CASSPQETQYF | TGTGCCAGCAGCCCGCAAGAGACCCAGTACTTC
TRBD1 | TRBJ2-1 | TRBV15 | . | CATSRGGTGGYNEQFF | TGTGCCACCAGTCGGGGAGGGACAGGGGGCTACAATGAGCAGTTCTTC